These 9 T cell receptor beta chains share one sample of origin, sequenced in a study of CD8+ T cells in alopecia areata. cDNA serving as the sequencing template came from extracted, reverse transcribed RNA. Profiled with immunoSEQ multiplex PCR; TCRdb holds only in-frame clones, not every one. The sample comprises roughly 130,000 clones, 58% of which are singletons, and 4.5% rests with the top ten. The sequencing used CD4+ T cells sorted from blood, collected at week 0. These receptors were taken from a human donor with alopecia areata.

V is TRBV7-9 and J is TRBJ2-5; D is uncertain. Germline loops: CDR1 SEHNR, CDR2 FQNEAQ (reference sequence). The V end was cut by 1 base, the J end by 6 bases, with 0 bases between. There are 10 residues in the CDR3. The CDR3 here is CASSLETQYF. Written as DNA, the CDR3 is TGTGCCAGCAGCTTAGAGACCCAGTACTTC.

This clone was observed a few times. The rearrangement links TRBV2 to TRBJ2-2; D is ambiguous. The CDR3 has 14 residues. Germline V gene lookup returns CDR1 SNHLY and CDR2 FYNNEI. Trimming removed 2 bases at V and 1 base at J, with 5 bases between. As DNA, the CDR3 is TGTGCCAGCAGTGAAAGAGGGAACACCGGGGAGCTGTTTTTT. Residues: CASSERGNTGELFF.

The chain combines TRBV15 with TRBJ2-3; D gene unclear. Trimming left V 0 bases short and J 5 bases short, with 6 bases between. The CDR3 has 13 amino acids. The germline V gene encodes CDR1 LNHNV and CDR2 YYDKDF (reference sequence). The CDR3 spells CATSREILDTQYF. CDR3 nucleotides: TGTGCCACCAGCAGAGAGATTTTAGATACGCAGTATTTT.

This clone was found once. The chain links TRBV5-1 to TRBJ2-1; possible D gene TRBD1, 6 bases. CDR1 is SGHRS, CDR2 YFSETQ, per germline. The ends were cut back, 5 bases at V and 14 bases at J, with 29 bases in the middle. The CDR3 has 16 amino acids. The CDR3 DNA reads TGCGCCAGCAGACCGGAAACCGGGACATCCCCAAACGCGAAGTTCTTC. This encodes CASRPETGTSPNAKFF. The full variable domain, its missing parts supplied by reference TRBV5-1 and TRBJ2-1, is KAGVTQTPRYLIKTRGQQVTLSCSPISGHRSVSWYQQTPGQGLQFLFEYFSETQRNKGNFPGRFSGRQFSNSRSEMNVSTLELGDSALYLCASRPETGTSPNAKFFGPGTRLTVL.

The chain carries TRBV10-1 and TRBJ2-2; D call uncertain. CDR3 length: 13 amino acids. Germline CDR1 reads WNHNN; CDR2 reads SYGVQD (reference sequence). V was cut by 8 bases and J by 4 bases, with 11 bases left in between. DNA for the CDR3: TGCGCCAGCCGGTTCCGATCCACCGGGGAGCTGTTTTTT. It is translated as CASRFRSTGELFF.

The CDR3 DNA reads as TGTGCCAGCAGCCTTCTCTCGGACTACACTGAAGCTTTCTTT. Amino acids: CASSLLSDYTEAFF. The genes are TRBV7-2 and TRBJ1-1; D unclear. With 5 bases removed from V and 3 bases from J, the gap between germline ends came to 13 bases. The CDR3 totals 14 residues. The V gene's germline CDR1 is SGHTA and CDR2 FQGNSA.

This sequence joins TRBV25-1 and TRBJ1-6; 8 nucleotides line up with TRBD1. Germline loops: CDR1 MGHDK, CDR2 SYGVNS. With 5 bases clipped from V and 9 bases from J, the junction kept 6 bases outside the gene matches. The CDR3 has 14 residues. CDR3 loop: CASSQGAPFSPLHF. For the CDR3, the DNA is TGTGCCAGCAGTCAGGGGGCCCCCTTTTCACCCCTCCACTTT.

CDR3 coding DNA: TGTGCCTGGAGTGGGACAGGGGGCGCCGGGGAGCTGTTTTTT. Its protein is CAWSGTGGAGELFF. The J gene is TRBJ2-2, the V gene TRBV30, with 11 nucleotides matching TRBD1. V lost 1 base and J lost 6; bases outside the gene matches: 1. The CDR3 contains 14 residues. The germline V gene encodes CDR1 GTSNPN and CDR2 SVGIG (reference sequence).

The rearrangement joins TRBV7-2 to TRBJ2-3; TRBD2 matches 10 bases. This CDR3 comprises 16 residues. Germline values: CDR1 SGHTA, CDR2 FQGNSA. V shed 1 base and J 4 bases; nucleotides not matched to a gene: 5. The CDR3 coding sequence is TGTGCCAGCAGCTTAGAGGTAGCGGGAGGTGCAGATACGCAGTATTTT. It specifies CASSLEVAGGADTQYF.